A single sample is the source of the 5 T cell receptor beta chains below, sequenced in a study of cytomegalovirus exposure and HLA in healthy donors (dated by TCRdb to the late 2010s). The method was the immunoSEQ multiplex PCR assay. For the multiplex PCR, a mixture combining 60 forward primers for TCR Vbeta segments and 13 reverse primers for TCR Jbeta segments was used. TCRdb provides this immuneACCESS table in a form limited to in-frame rearrangements. Some clones are lacking; in checked studies, under half of them reflect an unresolved V gene, and why the rest are absent is not known. This sample lists around 100,000 clones; about 70% were detected once. The ten largest make up roughly 9% of the sample. Sample: PBMCs. These receptors were obtained from a man younger than 45 in good health and CMV-seropositive.

The chain links TRBV13 to TRBJ2-3; 10 bases map to TRBD2. CDR1 and CDR2 from the germline V gene are PRHDT and FYEKMQ (reference sequence). The CDR3 is 15 residues long. V trimming: 3 bases; J trimming: 3 bases; junction bases outside the gene matches: 3. CDR3 sequence reads: CASSLIAGGTDTQYF. CDR3 nucleotides: TGTGCCAGCAGCTTGATAGCGGGAGGAACAGATACGCAGTATTTT.

V usage is TRBV9 and J usage is TRBJ1-1; 7 bases line up with TRBD1. With 4 bases clipped from V and 3 bases from J, the junction kept 15 bases outside the gene matches. The CDR3 runs to 17 residues. Germline CDR1 and CDR2: SGDLS and YYNGEE. This chain's CDR3 is CASSSGARGIYDTEAFF. In nucleotides, the CDR3 is TGTGCCAGCAGCTCGGGAGCCAGGGGGATCTATGACACTGAAGCTTTCTTT.

Of note for this clone: The conserved phenylalanine or tryptophan normally closing the CDR3 is absent here, so this likely arose from a read error. Because the CDR3's place on the DNA is in doubt, the DNA is left out and the CDR3 is given as listed by TCRdb. J is TRBJ2-7 and V is TRBV27; TRBD2 is the table's D call and was not checked against the DNA. The CDR3 numbers 12 amino acids, ends counted. Germline CDR1 and CDR2: MNHEY and SMNVEV (reference sequence). The CDR3: CASRYPPRVNQL.

This chain uses TRBV7-9 with TRBJ1-2; TRBD1 matches at 8 bases. This CDR3 has 12 amino acids. Germline values: CDR1 SEHNR, CDR2 FQNEAQ (reference sequence). With 3 bases clipped from V and 8 bases from J, the junction kept 2 bases outside the gene matches. For the CDR3, the DNA is TGTGCCAGCAGCTTGACAGGGGTGGGCTACACCTTC. Translation: CASSLTGVGYTF.

The chain has TRBV6-1 and TRBJ1-6, with TRBD1 matching over 7 bases. V dropped 4 bases and J dropped 7; count of bases not matched to a gene: 4. This CDR3 contains 14 residues. Per germline, CDR1 MNHNS and CDR2 SASEGT. Written as DNA, the CDR3 is TGTGCCAGCAGTGTTGGACAGGTCAATTCACCCCTCCACTTT. Encoded protein: CASSVGQVNSPLHF.